Reported below is one T cell receptor (beta chain). This specimen comes from a study of blood T cell repertoires in COVID-19. Method: immunoSEQ multiplex PCR; TCRdb's copy keeps in-frame clones and lacks some. Counted here are about 22,000 clones, 80% to 95% occurring once; the ten biggest clones make up roughly 2.5%. Trimming cost V 4 bases and J 1 base, with 8 bases left between them. The germline V gene has CDR1 SGHRS and CDR2 YFSETQ. The CDR3 covers 13 residues. The clonotype was recovered from a man aged 65 to 85 with acute or convalescent COVID-19. Sequencing was performed on peripheral blood. This chain links TRBV5-1 with TRBJ1-1; the D is unclear. The CDR3 is CASSTTPNTEAFF. CDR3 coding DNA: TGCGCCAGCAGCACGACACCGAACACTGAAGCTTTCTTT.